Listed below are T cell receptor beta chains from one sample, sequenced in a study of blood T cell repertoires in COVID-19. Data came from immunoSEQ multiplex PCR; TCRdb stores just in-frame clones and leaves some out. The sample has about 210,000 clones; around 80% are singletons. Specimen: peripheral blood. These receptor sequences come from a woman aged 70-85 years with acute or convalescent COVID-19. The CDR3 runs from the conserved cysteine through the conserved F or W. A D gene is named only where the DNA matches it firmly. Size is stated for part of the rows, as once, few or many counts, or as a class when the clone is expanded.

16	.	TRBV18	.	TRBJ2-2	CASSPGSLGSSGELFF	TGTGCCAGCTCACCAGGTTCCCTAGGATCGAGCGGGGAGCTGTTTTTT
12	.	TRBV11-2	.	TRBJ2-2	CASSLGAGELFF	TGTGCCAGCAGCTTAGGAGCCGGGGAGCTGTTTTTT
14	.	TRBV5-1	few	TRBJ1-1	CASSLAPGLTEAFF	TGCGCCAGCAGCTTGGCCCCAGGACTCACTGAAGCTTTCTTT
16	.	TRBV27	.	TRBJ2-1	CASSLRAGARENEQFF	TGTGCCAGCAGTTTACGCGCGGGGGCCCGGGAGAATGAGCAGTTCTTC
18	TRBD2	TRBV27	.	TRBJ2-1	CASSLARWTSGGNNEQFF	TGTGCCAGCAGTTTAGCCCGTTGGACTAGCGGGGGTAACAATGAGCAGTTCTTC
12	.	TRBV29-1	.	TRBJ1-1	CSVDPRDTEAFF	TGCAGCGTTGACCCCAGGGACACTGAAGCTTTCTTT
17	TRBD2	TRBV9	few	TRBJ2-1	CASSISSGGSIPEEQFF	TGTGCCAGCAGCATCTCTAGCGGGGGGTCAATCCCAGAGGAGCAGTTCTTC
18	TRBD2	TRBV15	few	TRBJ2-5	CATSRDLGTSILQETQYF	TGTGCCACCAGCAGAGATCTAGGGACTAGTATCCTACAAGAGACCCAGTACTTC
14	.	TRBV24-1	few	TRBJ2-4	CATNESLAKNIQYF	TGTGCCACCAATGAATCTCTTGCCAAAAACATTCAGTACTTC
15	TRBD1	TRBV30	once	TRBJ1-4	CAWSVTRGISEKLFF	TGTGCCTGGAGTGTTACCAGGGGGATCAGTGAAAAACTGTTTTTT
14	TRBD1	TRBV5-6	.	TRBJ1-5	CASSSGQGWGPQHF	TGTGCCAGCAGCTCAGGACAGGGGTGGGGGCCCCAGCATTTT
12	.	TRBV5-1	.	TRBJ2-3	CASSTSTDTQYF	TGCGCCAGCAGCACTAGCACAGATACGCAGTATTTT
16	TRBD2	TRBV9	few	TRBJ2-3	CASSVAGGGAGDTQYF	TGTGCCAGCAGCGTAGCTGGGGGAGGGGCCGGAGATACGCAGTATTTT
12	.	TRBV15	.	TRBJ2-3	CATSRGPDTQYF	TGTGCCACCAGCAGGGGGCCAGATACGCAGTATTTT
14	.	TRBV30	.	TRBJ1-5	CAWSPGQGNQPQHF	TGTGCCTGGAGTCCGGGACAAGGCAATCAGCCCCAGCATTTT
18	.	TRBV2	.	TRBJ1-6	CASADNVRGMSYNSPLHF	TGTGCCAGCGCGGATAACGTCAGGGGTATGTCCTATAATTCACCCCTCCACTTT
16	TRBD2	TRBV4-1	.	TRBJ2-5	CASSQSPTSGRETQYF	TGCGCCAGCAGCCAATCCCCGACTAGCGGGAGGGAGACCCAGTACTTC
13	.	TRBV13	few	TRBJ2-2	CASSTRGTGELFF	TGTGCCAGCAGCACCCGGGGCACCGGGGAGCTGTTTTTT
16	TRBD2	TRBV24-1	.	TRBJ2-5	CATSVSGGATQETQYF	TGTGCCACCAGTGTGAGCGGGGGGGCCACCCAAGAGACCCAGTACTTC
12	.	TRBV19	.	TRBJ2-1	CASSQRENEQFF	TGTGCCAGTAGTCAACGGGAAAATGAGCAGTTCTTC
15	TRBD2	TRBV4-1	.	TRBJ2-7	CASSLGLAGVYEQYF	TGCGCCAGCAGCCTTGGACTAGCGGGGGTCTACGAGCAGTACTTC
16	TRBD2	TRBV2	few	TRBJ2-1	CASRSSTSGGASEQFF	TGTGCCAGCAGGAGCTCGACTAGCGGGGGGGCAAGTGAGCAGTTCTTC
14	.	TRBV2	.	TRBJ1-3	CASSEQLSGNTIYF	TGTGCCAGCAGTGAACAACTTTCTGGAAACACCATATATTTT
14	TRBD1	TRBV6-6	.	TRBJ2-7	CASSPSDRAYEQYF	TGTGCCAGCAGTCCATCGGACAGGGCCTACGAGCAGTACTTC
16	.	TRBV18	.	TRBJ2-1	CASSRNDRGASNEQFF	TGTGCCAGCTCACGCAACGACCGGGGGGCCTCGAATGAGCAGTTCTTC
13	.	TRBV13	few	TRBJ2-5	CASSYLGGETQYF	TGTGCCAGCAGCTATCTAGGGGGTGAGACCCAGTACTTC
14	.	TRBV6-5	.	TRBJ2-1	CASSSLGPYNEQFF	TGTGCCAGCAGCTCCCTGGGGCCATACAATGAGCAGTTCTTC
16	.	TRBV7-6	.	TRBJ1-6	CASSPWGRETFSPLHF	TGTGCCAGCAGCCCCTGGGGGCGCGAAACCTTTTCACCCCTCCACTTT
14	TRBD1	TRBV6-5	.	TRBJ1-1	CASSSWTGNTEAFF	TGTGCCAGCAGTTCTTGGACAGGGAACACTGAAGCTTTCTTT